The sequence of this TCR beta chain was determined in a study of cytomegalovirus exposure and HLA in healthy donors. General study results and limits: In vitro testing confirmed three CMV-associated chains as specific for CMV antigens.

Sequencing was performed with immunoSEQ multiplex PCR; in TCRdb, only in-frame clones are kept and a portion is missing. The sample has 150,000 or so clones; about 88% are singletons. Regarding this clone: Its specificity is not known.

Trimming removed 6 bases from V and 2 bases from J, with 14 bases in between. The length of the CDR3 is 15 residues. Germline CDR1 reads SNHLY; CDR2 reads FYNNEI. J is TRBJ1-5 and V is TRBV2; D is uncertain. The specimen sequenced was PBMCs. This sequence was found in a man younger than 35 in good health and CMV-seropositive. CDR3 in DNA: TGTGCCAGCAGCTCGGGCTCGAGGGGCAATCAGCCCCAGCATTTT. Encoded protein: CASSSGSRGNQPQHF.